The text below deals with one T cell receptor beta chain. Its antigen is unknown. No base quality values were provided; no much bigger clone lies one nucleotide off. This record belongs to a study of T cell changes during pregnancy in multiple sclerosis (dated by TCRdb to between 2018 and 2021). About the full investigation: Changes in the T cell repertoire over the course of pregnancy were examined in this study in women with multiple sclerosis.

The germline V gene supplies CDR1 SGHAT and CDR2 FQNNGV. V was cut back by 3 bases and J by 1 base, leaving a gap of 17 bases between them. Inclusive of the bounding cysteine and phenylalanine, the CDR3 is 17 residues long. CDR3 DNA is the only sequence kept; it has 51 bases, read in frame from the first base. The library was obtained by the immunoSEQ multiplex PCR assay. Held by TCRdb, this immuneACCESS table contains in-frame sequences only and omits some clones. Under half of the omission traces to an unresolved V gene where checked; the cause of the rest is unknown. Counted in this sample were nearly 110,000 clones; 75% to 95% of them appeared once. 1.5% to 2% of the sample rests with the top ten.

The receptor's source is a female donor with multiple sclerosis, enrolled in a pregnancy study. Recombination connected TRBV11-2 to TRBJ2-3, with TRBD2 perhaps the D gene, on 6 matching bases. The specimen was peripheral blood, collected before pregnancy. The CDR3 has the sequence CASSLGLLFPGTDTQYF. The bases read TGTGCCAGCAGCTTGGGACTGCTCTTCCCGGGCACAGATACGCAGTATTTT.